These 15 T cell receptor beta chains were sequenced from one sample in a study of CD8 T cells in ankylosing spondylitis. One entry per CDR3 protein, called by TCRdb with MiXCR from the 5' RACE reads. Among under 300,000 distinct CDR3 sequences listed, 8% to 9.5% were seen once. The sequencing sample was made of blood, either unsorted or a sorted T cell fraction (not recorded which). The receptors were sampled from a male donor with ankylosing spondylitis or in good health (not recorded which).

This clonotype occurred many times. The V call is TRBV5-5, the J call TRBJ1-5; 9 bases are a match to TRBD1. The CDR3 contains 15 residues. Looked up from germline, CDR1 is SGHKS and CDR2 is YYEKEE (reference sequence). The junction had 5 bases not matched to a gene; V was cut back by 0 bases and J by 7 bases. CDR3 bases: TGTGCCAGCAGCTTGGGGGAGACAGGGGGGCAGCCCCAGCATTTT. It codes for CASSLGETGGQPQHF.

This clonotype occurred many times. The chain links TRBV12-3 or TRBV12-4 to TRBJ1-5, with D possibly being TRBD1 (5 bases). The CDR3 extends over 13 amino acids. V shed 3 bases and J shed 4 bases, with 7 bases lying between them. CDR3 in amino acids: CASSFGGNQPQHF. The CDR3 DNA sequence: TGTGCCAGCAGTTTTGGGGGGAATCAGCCCCAGCATTTT.

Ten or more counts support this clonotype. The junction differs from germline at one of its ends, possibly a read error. DNA for the CDR3: TGTGCCTGGAATCGACTAGCGGGGGCCCACATGAACTTC. The encoded protein is CAWNRLAGAHMNF. The rearrangement uses TRBV30 and TRBJ2-7, with 12 bases identical to TRBD2. The CDR3 loop spans 13 amino acids. The germline V gene encodes CDR1 GTSNPN and CDR2 SVGIG (reference sequence).

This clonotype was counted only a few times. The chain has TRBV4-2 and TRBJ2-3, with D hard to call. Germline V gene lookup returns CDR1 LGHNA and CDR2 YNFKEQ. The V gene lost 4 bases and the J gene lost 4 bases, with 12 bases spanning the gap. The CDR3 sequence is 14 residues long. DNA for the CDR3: TGTGCCAGCAGCCCCAACGCTCGGGCAGATACGCAGTATTTT. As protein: CASSPNARADTQYF.

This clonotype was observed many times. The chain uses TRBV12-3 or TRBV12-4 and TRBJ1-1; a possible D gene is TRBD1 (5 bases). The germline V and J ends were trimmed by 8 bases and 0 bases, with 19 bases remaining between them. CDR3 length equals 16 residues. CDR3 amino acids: CASHRRAWSMNTEAFF. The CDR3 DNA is TGTGCCAGCCACCGCAGGGCCTGGTCCATGAACACTGAAGCTTTCTTT.

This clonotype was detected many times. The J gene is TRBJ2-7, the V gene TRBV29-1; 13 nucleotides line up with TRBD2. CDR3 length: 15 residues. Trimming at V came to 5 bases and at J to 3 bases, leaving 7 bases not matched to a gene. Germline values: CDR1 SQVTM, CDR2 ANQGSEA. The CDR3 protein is CSVLGLAGHSYEQYF. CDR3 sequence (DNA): TGCAGCGTTTTGGGACTAGCGGGGCACAGCTACGAGCAGTACTTC.

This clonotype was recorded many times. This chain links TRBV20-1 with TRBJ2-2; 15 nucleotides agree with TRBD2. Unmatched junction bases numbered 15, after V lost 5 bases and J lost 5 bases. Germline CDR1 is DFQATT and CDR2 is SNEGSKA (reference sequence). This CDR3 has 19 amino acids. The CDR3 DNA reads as TGCAGTGCTCAGACCGGGACTAGCGGGAGGCCTAGCCAGACCGGGGAGCTGTTTTTT. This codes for CSAQTGTSGRPSQTGELFF.

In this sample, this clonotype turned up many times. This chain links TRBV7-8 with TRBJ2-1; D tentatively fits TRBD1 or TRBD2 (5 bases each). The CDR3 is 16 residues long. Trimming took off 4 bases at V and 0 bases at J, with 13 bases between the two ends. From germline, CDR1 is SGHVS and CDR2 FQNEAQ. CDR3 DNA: TGTGCCAGCAGCTCAAGAAGGGGAGCCTCCTACAATGAGCAGTTCTTC. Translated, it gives CASSSRRGASYNEQFF.

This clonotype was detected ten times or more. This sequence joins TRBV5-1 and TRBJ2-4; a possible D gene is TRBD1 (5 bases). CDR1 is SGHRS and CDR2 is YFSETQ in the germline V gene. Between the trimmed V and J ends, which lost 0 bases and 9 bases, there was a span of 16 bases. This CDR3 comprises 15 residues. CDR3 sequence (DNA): TGCGCCAGCAGCTTGGGTGCGGCAGGCCAGGGCATTCAGTACTTC. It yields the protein CASSLGAAGQGIQYF.

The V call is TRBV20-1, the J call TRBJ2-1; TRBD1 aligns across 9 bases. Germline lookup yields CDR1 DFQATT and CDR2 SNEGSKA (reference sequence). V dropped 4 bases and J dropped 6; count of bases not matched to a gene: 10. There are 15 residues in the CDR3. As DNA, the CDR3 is TGCAGTGCTAAAAGACAGGGGGTCTTTGGCAATGAGCAGTTCTTC. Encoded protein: CSAKRQGVFGNEQFF.

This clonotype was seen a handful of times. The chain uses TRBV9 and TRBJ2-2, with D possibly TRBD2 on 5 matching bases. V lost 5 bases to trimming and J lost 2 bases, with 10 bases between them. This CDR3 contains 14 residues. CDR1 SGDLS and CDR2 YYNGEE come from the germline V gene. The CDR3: CASRREFNTGELFF. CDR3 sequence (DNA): TGTGCCAGCAGAAGGGAGTTTAACACCGGGGAGCTGTTTTTT.

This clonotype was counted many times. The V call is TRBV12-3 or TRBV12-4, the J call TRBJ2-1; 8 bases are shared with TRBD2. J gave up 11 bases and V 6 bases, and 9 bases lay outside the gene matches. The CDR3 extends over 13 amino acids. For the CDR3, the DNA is TGTGCCAGCAGCCTTTCGACTAGCGCGAAGCAGTTCTTC. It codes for CASSLSTSAKQFF.

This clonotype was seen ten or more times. The CDR3 DNA sequence: TGTGCCAGCAGACAGGGGGGAGGAGGCTACACCTTC. Translation gives CASRQGGGGYTF. This chain connects TRBV6-2 or TRBV6-3 to TRBJ1-2; TRBD1 aligns across 8 bases. The V gene end was trimmed by 6 bases and the J gene end by 8 bases; junction bases not matched to a gene: 5. The CDR3 loop spans 12 amino acids. CDR1 is MNHEY and CDR2 is SVGEGT in the germline V gene.

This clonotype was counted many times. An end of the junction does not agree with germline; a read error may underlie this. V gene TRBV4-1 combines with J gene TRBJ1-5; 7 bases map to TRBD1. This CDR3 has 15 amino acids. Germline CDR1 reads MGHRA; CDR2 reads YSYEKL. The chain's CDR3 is CASSQDDRGNQPQHF. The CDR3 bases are TGTGCCAGCAGCCAAGATGACAGGGGCAATCAGCCCCAGCATTTT.

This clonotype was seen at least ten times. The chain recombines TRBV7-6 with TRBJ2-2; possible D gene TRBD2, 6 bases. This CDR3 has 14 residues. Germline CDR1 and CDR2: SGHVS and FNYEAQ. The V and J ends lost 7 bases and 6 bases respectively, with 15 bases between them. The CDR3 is CASTKVGGAGELFF. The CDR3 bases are TGTGCCAGCACCAAAGTAGGAGGGGCCGGGGAGCTGTTTTTT. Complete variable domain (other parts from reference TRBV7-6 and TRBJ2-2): GAGVSQSPRYKVTKRGQDVALRCDPISGHVSLYWYRQALGQGPEFLTYFNYEAQQDKSGLPNDRFSAERPEGSISTLTIQRTEQRDSAMYRCASTKVGGAGELFFGEGSRLTVL.